The 30 T cell receptor beta chains below all came from one sample that was sequenced in a study of tissue T cells after allogeneic stem cell transplantation. The data were produced by immunoSEQ multiplex PCR, yet TCRdb's version contains in-frame clones alone and is incomplete. Of several thousand clones in the sample, around 43% are singletons; the top ten hold around 2%. Specified time point: mouse harvest day 7 after allogeneic transplant. The graft held 10^6 splenic CD5+ T cells and 10^7 T-cell-depleted bone marrow cells. Sequencing was carried out using skin. The receptor source for this set is a female BALB/c mouse given C57BL/6 T cells with graft-versus-host disease after an allogeneic hematopoietic cell transplant.

This clone came up a few times. Genes here carry mouse names. The read halts 1 residue ahead of the CDR3 end, with the missing end drawn from the germline J gene. The chain combines TRBV26 with TRBJ2-1; possibly TRBD2 for D (7 bases). Germline V gene lookup returns CDR1 KGHPV and CDR2 FQNQEV (reference sequence). Trimming pared 3 bases from V and 8 bases from J, leaving 8 bases between. CDR3 length equals 12 residues. CDR3 in amino acids: CASSLWGPEQFF. The DNA read from the CDR3 is TGTGCCAGCAGTCTCTGGGGGCCTGAGCAGTTC.

This clone ranks as medium-sized. The listed genes are named as in mouse. The CDR3 goes on 1 residue after the read ends, and that part is filled in from the germline J gene. This chain uses TRBV15 with TRBJ1-3, with D tentatively TRBD1 (5 bases). Germline CDR1 SGHND, CDR2 FRSKSL. The CDR3 runs to 15 residues. The V end lost 7 bases, the J end lost 2 bases, and 15 bases lay between the germline ends. The part of the CDR3 DNA that was read is TGTGCCAGCACTATAGACAGCGGGGCTGGAAATACGCTCTAT. Translated: CASTIDSGAGNTLY. The full CDR3 is CASTIDSGAGNTLYF.

This clone was counted between two and nine times. Germline and genes here are mouse. The CDR3 end falls 1 residue outside the read, so it is completed with the germline J gene. This sample also contains other DNA sequences that code for the same CDR3. This chain uses TRBV26 with TRBJ2-4; D unclear. V was pared by 3 bases and J by 0 bases, with 4 bases between. Germline V gene lookup returns CDR1 KGHPV and CDR2 FQNQEV (reference sequence). The CDR3 sequence is 13 residues long. The DNA read from the CDR3 is TGTGCCAGCAGTCTTAATAGTCAAAACACCTTGTAC. Its protein is CASSLNSQNTLY. The CDR3 in full is CASSLNSQNTLYF.

Details on this clone: It may be a read error: a sequence one base away is much more abundant. Gene names are mouse gene names. The read is 1 residue too short to cover the CDR3 end, so that end is filled in from the germline J gene. The same CDR3 arises from other DNA sequences in this sample as well. This chain joins TRBV26 and TRBJ1-1; no reliable D call. The CDR3 runs to 12 residues. V lost 4 bases and J 1 base, leaving 4 bases between the germline ends. Germline assignment: CDR1 KGHPV and CDR2 FQNQEV (reference sequence). The part of the CDR3 DNA that was read is TGTGCCAGCAGTCGACAAAACACAGAAGTCTTC. This sequence encodes CASSRQNTEVF. The CDR3 reads in full as CASSRQNTEVFF.

This clone was picked up a small number of times. Mouse gene names and germline throughout. The read ends 1 residue shy of where the CDR3 ends; the end is completed using the germline J gene. V usage is TRBV16 and J usage is TRBJ1-2; D is possibly TRBD1 (6 bases). Trimming pared 0 bases from V and 3 bases from J, leaving 11 bases between. In germline, CDR1 is SGHSA, CDR2 FRNQAP. This CDR3 contains 15 residues. CDR3 protein: CASSLEGRGYSDYTF. CDR3 DNA, as far as it was read: TGTGCAAGCAGCTTAGAGGGCAGGGGTTACTCCGACTACACC.

This clone is judged medium-sized (0.01 to 0.1%). Mouse germline and gene names are used. The observed sequence ends 1 residue before the CDR3 terminus, with the missing tail filled in from the germline J gene. The chain has TRBV19 and TRBJ1-5, with a tentative D call TRBD1 (6 bases). Germline V gene data show CDR1 as FNHDT and CDR2 as SITEND (reference sequence). Between the trimmed V and J ends, which lost 5 bases and 3 bases, there was a span of 15 bases. This CDR3 contains 15 residues. This CDR3 is CASRQQGAGNQAPLF. Incomplete CDR3 DNA: TGTGCCAGCAGACAACAGGGCGCCGGCAACCAGGCTCCGCTT.

Details on this clone: The listed genes are named as in mouse. The read is 1 residue too short to cover the CDR3 end, so that end is filled in from the germline J gene. The chain has TRBV16 and TRBJ2-1, with D perhaps matching TRBD2 (5 bases). The CDR3 loop spans 14 amino acids. The germline V gene has CDR1 SGHSA and CDR2 FRNQAP. V shed 2 bases and J shed 0 bases, with 5 bases lying between them. CDR3 DNA, as far as it was read: TGTGCAAGCAGCTTATGGGGTAACTATGCTGAGCAGTTC. It encodes CASSLWGNYAEQF. The whole CDR3 protein is CASSLWGNYAEQFF.

As regards this clone: These gene names are mouse names. The read comes to an end 1 residue before the CDR3 does, leaving the germline J gene to fill in the end. The V gene is TRBV26, the J gene TRBJ2-2; TRBD1 aligns across 7 bases. The V gene end was trimmed by 5 bases and the J gene end by 2 bases; junction bases not matched to a gene: 2. The CDR3 totals 14 residues. Germline V gene lookup returns CDR1 KGHPV and CDR2 FQNQEV (reference sequence). This CDR3 is CASSRGQNTGQLYF. The sequenced CDR3 bases are TGTGCCAGCAGTAGGGGACAGAACACCGGGCAGCTCTAC.

This clone was seen once. Germline and genes here are mouse. The DNA ends 1 residue before the CDR3 does, and the rest of the CDR3 is filled in from the germline J gene. V is TRBV3 and J is TRBJ1-2; D is ambiguous. The CDR3 has 13 amino acids. CDR1 and CDR2 (germline): SNHLY, FYNGKV (reference sequence). V lost 0 bases and J 2 bases, leaving 4 bases between the germline ends. The covered CDR3 bases are TGTGCCAGCAGCTTAGCGGGGAACTCCGACTACACC. Protein: CASSLAGNSDYT. The CDR3 reads in full as CASSLAGNSDYTF.

Regarding this clone: Each gene name is a mouse one. Read data end 1 residue before the CDR3 end; the end is taken from the germline J gene. The chain links TRBV3 to TRBJ2-5; 7 nucleotides agree with TRBD2. The germline V gene has CDR1 SNHLY and CDR2 FYNGKV (reference sequence). CDR3 size: 14 residues. The V segment lost 1 base and the J segment 2 bases; nucleotides outside the gene matches: 0. The CDR3 sequence: CASSLGGGQDTQYF. Partial CDR3 DNA: TGTGCCAGCAGCTTAGGGGGGGGCCAAGACACCCAGTAC.

This clone has only a few counts. The genes are named according to mouse. Coverage ceases 1 residue before the CDR3 finishes, and the germline J gene fills in the end. Additional DNA sequences in this sample encode the identical CDR3. This chain links TRBV26 with TRBJ1-1, with D unresolved. The CDR3 length is 13 residues. Trimming removed 5 bases at V and 0 bases at J, with 7 bases between. CDR1 and CDR2 from the germline V gene are KGHPV and FQNQEV (reference sequence). The sequenced part of the CDR3 DNA is TGTGCCAGCAGTAGGCAAACAAACACAGAAGTCTTC. It encodes CASSRQTNTEVF. The entire CDR3 protein is CASSRQTNTEVFF. Filled out from reference TRBV26 and TRBJ1-1, the complete variable domain reads NSKVIQTPRYLVKGQGQKAKMRCIPEKGHPVVFWYQQNKNNEFKFLINFQNQEVLQQIDMTEKRFSAECPSNSPCSLEIQSSEAGDSALYLCASSRQTNTEVFFGKGTRLTVV.

By share, this clone ranks as medium-sized. Gene names follow the mouse nomenclature. The read gets to within 1 residue of the CDR3 end, and the germline J gene fills in the rest. The rearrangement joins TRBV13-1 to TRBJ2-5; the D gene is possibly TRBD2 (6 bases). The germline V gene has CDR1 NSHNY and CDR2 SYGAGN. Trimming took off 2 bases at V and 3 bases at J, with 10 bases between the two ends. The CDR3 loop spans 14 amino acids. The CDR3 bases that were read are TGTGCCAGCAGTGAAGTGGGGGTTCAAGACACCCAGTAC. Protein sequence: CASSEVGVQDTQY. In full, the CDR3 reads CASSEVGVQDTQYF.

Note on this clone: Gene names and germline refer to mouse. The CDR3 goes on 1 residue after the read ends, and that part is filled in from the germline J gene. The chain has TRBV19 and TRBJ1-1; no clear D gene. The CDR3 is made up of 12 amino acids. Germline CDR1 and CDR2: FNHDT and SITEND (reference sequence). V was cut by 4 bases and J by 4 bases, with 8 bases left in between. The CDR3: CASSPGGTEVFF. The CDR3 bases that were read are TGTGCCAGCAGTCCAGGAGGCACAGAAGTCTTC.

This clone is medium-sized within its sample. Mouse germline and gene names are used. The read is 1 residue too short to cover the CDR3 end, so that end is filled in from the germline J gene. The chain has TRBV26 and TRBJ1-4, with D uncertain. This CDR3 has 14 amino acids. V was pared by 2 bases and J by 0 bases, with 4 bases between. CDR1 and CDR2 (germline): KGHPV, FQNQEV (reference sequence). This CDR3 is CASSLEVSNERLFF. The CDR3 bases that were read are TGTGCCAGCAGTCTGGAGGTTTCCAACGAAAGATTATTT.

Concerning this clone itself: Gene names and germline match the mouse. With the read ending 1 residue before the CDR3 end, the germline J gene is used to fill in that end. The chain uses TRBV29 and TRBJ1-1, with TRBD1 matching over 11 bases. Losses at the gene ends were 4 bases for V and 6 bases for J; bases not matched to a gene: 4. Germline CDR1 MSHET, CDR2 SYDVDS. This CDR3 has 14 residues. CDR3 DNA, as far as it was read: TGTGCTAGCAGTTCCCGGGACAGGGGGTCAGAAGTCTTC. Translated, it gives CASSSRDRGSEVF. The whole CDR3 region reads CASSSRDRGSEVFF.

On this clone itself: Gene names are mouse gene names. The CDR3 end is not reached by the read, which stops 1 residue before it; the germline J gene fills it in. The chain couples TRBV19 to TRBJ1-4, with D tentatively TRBD1 (6 bases). CDR1 is FNHDT, CDR2 SITEND, per germline (reference sequence). V was cut by 3 bases and J by 3 bases, with 9 bases left in between. The CDR3 is 14 residues long. The part of the CDR3 DNA that was read is TGTGCCAGCAGTAGTGGGGGGCCCAACGAAAGATTATTT. It codes for CASSSGGPNERLF. The CDR3 reads in full as CASSSGGPNERLFF.

Turning to this clone: Gene names are the mouse ones. From the germline J gene comes the end of the CDR3, since the read stops 1 residue before it. The chain recombines TRBV2 with TRBJ2-5; 7 positions match TRBD2. V gave up 1 base and J gave up 3 bases; unmatched junction bases: 1. The CDR3 sequence is 14 residues long. The germline gives CDR1 LGHNA, CDR2 YSYQKL. CDR3 bases read: TGTGCCAGCAGCCAAGGCTGGGGGCAAGACACCCAGTAC. Its protein product is CASSQGWGQDTQY. The whole CDR3 protein reads CASSQGWGQDTQYF.

This clone was recorded a few times. The gene names given are mouse names. The read halts 1 residue ahead of the CDR3 end, with the missing end drawn from the germline J gene. The rearrangement uses TRBV3 and TRBJ2-4, with a possible D match to TRBD1 (6 bases). V shed 2 bases and J shed 0 bases, with 6 bases lying between them. Germline CDR1 reads SNHLY; CDR2 reads FYNGKV (reference sequence). The CDR3 sequence is 14 residues long. Incomplete CDR3 DNA: TGTGCCAGCAGCTTAAGGGGGAGTCAAAACACCTTGTAC. Translating gives CASSLRGSQNTLY. The full CDR3 protein is CASSLRGSQNTLYF.

This clone turned up a few times. Gene names and germline match the mouse. The DNA ends 1 residue before the CDR3 does, and the rest of the CDR3 is filled in from the germline J gene. The chain uses TRBV26 and TRBJ1-2; 10 nucleotides line up with TRBD1. Per the germline V gene, CDR1 is KGHPV and CDR2 is FQNQEV (reference sequence). The junction had 4 bases not matched to a gene; V was cut back by 4 bases and J by 2 bases. This CDR3 has 15 residues. CDR3: CASSPPGQGNSDYTF. CDR3 DNA, as far as it was read: TGTGCCAGCAGTCCTCCGGGACAGGGGAACTCCGACTACACC.

A note on this clone: Gene names refer to mouse genes. The read falls 1 residue short of the CDR3 end, and the missing part is taken from the germline J gene. V gene TRBV2 combines with J gene TRBJ2-4, with 8 bases identical to TRBD2. Trimming removed 0 bases from V and 4 bases from J; junction bases left unmatched: 0. Germline lookup yields CDR1 LGHNA and CDR2 YSYQKL. CDR3 length: 14 residues. The sequenced CDR3 bases are TGTGCCAGCAGCCAAGACTGGGGGGAAAACACCTTGTAC. It codes for CASSQDWGENTLY. The full CDR3 sequence reads CASSQDWGENTLYF.

About this clone itself: Each gene name is a mouse one. The CDR3 goes on 1 residue after the read ends, and that part is filled in from the germline J gene. The chain recombines TRBV15 with TRBJ1-1; no clear D gene. The germline V gene has CDR1 SGHND and CDR2 FRSKSL. With 3 bases removed from V and 4 bases from J, the gap between germline ends came to 9 bases. The CDR3 is 13 residues long. CDR3 protein: CASSLEGGTEVFF. The DNA read from the CDR3 is TGTGCCAGCAGTTTGGAGGGCGGCACAGAAGTCTTC.

Remarks on this clone: Gene names refer to mouse genes. The read finishes 1 residue shy of the CDR3 end, and the germline J gene is used to complete it. V usage is TRBV14 and J usage is TRBJ2-7; maybe TRBD1 (5 bases). This CDR3 has 14 residues. V was clipped by 2 bases and J by 0 bases, with 9 bases between them. Germline CDR1 SGHDT, CDR2 FRDEAV. CDR3 region: CASSLAGSSYEQYF. The part of the CDR3 DNA that was read is TGTGCCAGCAGTTTGGCAGGGAGCTCCTATGAACAGTAC. Looking up the rest from reference TRBV14 and TRBJ2-7 gives the full variable domain: EAGVTQSPRYAVLQEGQAVSFWCDPISGHDTLYWYQQPRDQGPQLLVYFRDEAVIDNSQLPSDRFSAVRPKGTNSTLKIQSAKQGDTATYLCASSLAGSSYEQYFGPGTRLTVL.

This clone was picked up a small number of times. Gene names follow the mouse nomenclature. The read halts 1 residue ahead of the CDR3 end, with the missing end drawn from the germline J gene. V usage is TRBV13-3 and J usage is TRBJ1-5; 8 positions agree with TRBD1. Per germline, CDR1 NNHDY and CDR2 SYVADS. Losses at the gene ends were 5 bases for V and 1 base for J; bases not matched to a gene: 2. The CDR3 consists of 14 residues. Incomplete CDR3 DNA: TGTGCCAGCAGCGACAGGGGAAACAACCAGGCTCCGCTT. Encoded protein: CASSDRGNNQAPL. The complete CDR3 sequence is CASSDRGNNQAPLF.

Notes on this clone: Each gene name is a mouse one. The read ends 1 residue shy of where the CDR3 ends; the end is completed using the germline J gene. The chain combines TRBV26 with TRBJ2-4; D perhaps matches TRBD1 (6 bases). Trimming removed 4 bases from V and 3 bases from J, with 11 bases in between. This CDR3 has 14 residues. Germline CDR1 KGHPV, CDR2 FQNQEV (reference sequence). CDR3 residues: CASSPRGGQNTLYF. The part of the CDR3 DNA that was read is TGTGCCAGCAGTCCCAGGGGTGGGCAAAACACCTTGTAC.

This clone is medium-sized (0.01 to 0.1%). Any gene name here is a mouse gene name. The CDR3 end is not reached by the read, which stops 1 residue before it; the germline J gene fills it in. The chain employs TRBV3 and TRBJ1-3; no reliable D call. CDR1 and CDR2 (germline): SNHLY, FYNGKV (reference sequence). This CDR3 is 14 amino acids long. Between the trimmed V and J ends, which lost 4 bases and 0 bases, there was a span of 7 bases. The CDR3 loop is CASSSTYSGNTLYF. The CDR3 DNA, read in part, is TGTGCCAGCAGCTCGACATATTCTGGAAATACGCTCTAT.

Of note for this clone: Mouse names are used for the genes. The CDR3 is cut off 1 residue early in the read; its end comes from the germline J gene. This rearrangement joins TRBV20 to TRBJ2-4; 10 bases are a match to TRBD2. Germline CDR1 is GFQATS and CDR2 is STVNSAI. The V and J ends lost 2 bases and 8 bases, in that order; junction bases with no gene match: 7. This CDR3 contains 14 residues. The CDR3 protein is CGARILGGRGTLYF. The covered CDR3 bases are TGTGGTGCTAGGATCCTGGGGGGGCGCGGCACCTTGTAC.

As regards this clone: These gene names are mouse names. The CDR3 goes on 1 residue after the read ends, and that part is filled in from the germline J gene. The V call is TRBV23, the J call TRBJ2-7; the table's TRBD2 call for D was not verified on the DNA. Per germline, CDR1 KGHTA and CDR2 FQNQQP. The CDR3 has 14 amino acids. The CDR3 reads CSSSPTGGAGEQYF. The CDR3 bases that were read are TGCTCCAGCAGTCCGACTGGGGGGGCTGGTGAACAGTAC.

For this clone: Each gene name is a mouse one. The CDR3 end is not reached by the read, which stops 1 residue before it; the germline J gene fills it in. V usage is TRBV26 and J usage is TRBJ1-4; D gene unclear. From germline, CDR1 is KGHPV and CDR2 FQNQEV (reference sequence). The CDR3 has 14 amino acids. V lost 2 bases and J lost 0, with 4 bases in between. The CDR3 is CASSLGLSNERLFF. The DNA read from the CDR3 is TGTGCCAGCAGTCTGGGTCTTTCCAACGAAAGATTATTT. The variable domain in full, completed from reference TRBV26 and TRBJ1-4, reads NSKVIQTPRYLVKGQGQKAKMRCIPEKGHPVVFWYQQNKNNEFKFLINFQNQEVLQQIDMTEKRFSAECPSNSPCSLEIQSSEAGDSALYLCASSLGLSNERLFFGHGTKLSVL.

On this clone: Genes and germline are mouse. Read sequence stops 1 residue before the CDR3 end, and the germline J gene provides the missing end. The genes are TRBV26 and TRBJ1-3; D ambiguous. The CDR3 extends over 14 amino acids. Trimming pared 4 bases from V and 0 bases from J, leaving 7 bases between. Germline V CDR1 and CDR2: KGHPV, FQNQEV (reference sequence). CDR3 DNA, as far as it was read: TGTGCCAGCAGTCCCTCAAATTCTGGAAATACGCTCTAT. It specifies CASSPSNSGNTLY. The entire CDR3 protein is CASSPSNSGNTLYF.

Regarding this clone: Here the gene names and germline are mouse. Read sequence stops 1 residue before the CDR3 end, and the germline J gene provides the missing end. V usage is TRBV15 and J usage is TRBJ1-1; the match to TRBD1 covers 7 bases. J gave up 1 base and V 7 bases, and 3 bases lay outside the gene matches. The germline CDR1 and CDR2 sequences are SGHND and FRSKSL. CDR3 length: 13 amino acids. The chain's CDR3 is CASTRQGNTEVFF. Partial CDR3 DNA: TGTGCCAGCACCAGACAGGGAAACACAGAAGTCTTC.